Listed below are T cell receptor beta chains from one sample, sequenced in a study of cytomegalovirus exposure and HLA in healthy donors. Profiling relied on immunoSEQ multiplex PCR, and the TCRdb table lists in-frame clones only, not all of them. The data show under 200,000 clones, over 75% seen once. Sequencing input: PBMCs. The receptors here all came from a male donor in good health and CMV-seronegative. Both conserved end residues are part of each CDR3. A D gene is named only where the DNA matches it firmly. The listing skips clone size in some rows; elsewhere it reads once, few, many or a size class.

TRBV10-3	.	TRBJ1-3	.	TGTGCCATCAGGGGAGGGGAAGCTGGAAACACCATATATTTT	CAIRGGEAGNTIYF
TRBV5-5	TRBD1	TRBJ1-1	.	TGTGCCAGCAGCTCAGAGCCGACAGGGGTGAACACTGAAGCTTTCTTT	CASSSEPTGVNTEAFF
TRBV4-3	.	TRBJ1-2	.	TGCGCCAGCAGCCAAGAGCCGGCTGGTGGGGGCGGCTATGGCTACACCTTC	CASSQEPAGGGGYGYTF
TRBV7-9	.	TRBJ1-2	once	TGTGCCAGCGCCCGAGGGGAGGGATACTATGGCTACACCTTC	CASARGEGYYGYTF
TRBV6-5	TRBD1	TRBJ1-6	.	TGTGCCAGCAGGGGGACAGGGGGCAATTCACCCCTCCACTTT	CASRGTGGNSPLHF
TRBV6-5	TRBD1	TRBJ1-2	.	TGTGCCAGCAGCTCAGGGACAGCCAACTATGGCTACACCTTC	CASSSGTANYGYTF
TRBV10-2	.	TRBJ1-5	.	TGCGCCAGCAGTGAGTCGACGGAGGATCAGCCCCAGCATTTT	CASSESTEDQPQHF
TRBV6-5	.	TRBJ1-2	.	TGTGCCAGCATCTCAGGGGCAGTTATGAAAGGCGGCTACACCTTC	CASISGAVMKGGYTF
TRBV6-1	.	TRBJ1-1	.	TGTGCCAGCAGTAATAGCCCGAACACTGAAGCTTTCTTT	CASSNSPNTEAFF
TRBV4-1	TRBD1	TRBJ2-5	.	TGCGCCAGCAGCCGGATACAGGGGGTACAAGAGACCCAGTACTTC	CASSRIQGVQETQYF
TRBV10-3	.	TRBJ2-1	.	TGTGCCATCAGTGTGGGGGGTCCCACTAGCCCAAGCGAGCAGTTCTTC	CAISVGGPTSPSEQFF
TRBV6-1	.	TRBJ1-2	.	TGTGCCAGCAGTGCCGAACGGAGGAACCTACACTTC	CASSAERRNLHF
TRBV4-2	.	TRBJ2-3	.	TGTGCCAGCAGCCAAGAAGCAGGGGGCACAGATACGCAGTATTTT	CASSQEAGGTDTQYF
TRBV12-5	TRBD1	TRBJ2-2	.	TGTGCTAGTGGTCCCACAGGGGGCGCGCTATACACCGGGGAGCTGTTTTTT	CASGPTGGALYTGELFF
TRBV27	.	TRBJ1-1	few	TGTGCCAGCAGCCTTTACATGGACGCAGGGGTGGGAGCTTTCTTT	CASSLYMDAGVGAFF
TRBV7-2	.	TRBJ2-7	once	TGTGCCAGCAGCTACACTCTAGGGACTGACAGCGACGGCTACGAGCAGTACTTC	CASSYTLGTDSDGYEQYF
TRBV7-6	.	TRBJ1-1	.	TGTGCCAGCAGCGCTGACAGGCCCACTGAAGCTTTCTTT	CASSADRPTEAFF
TRBV19	TRBD1	TRBJ1-2	few	TGTGCCAGTAAAACCGGACAGGGAATAACCTATGGCTACACCTTC	CASKTGQGITYGYTF
TRBV10-1	TRBD2	TRBJ2-3	few	TGCGCCAGCAGTGGTTCTCGGGGGGACACAGATACGCAGTATTTT	CASSGSRGDTDTQYF
TRBV5-1	TRBD2	TRBJ2-1	.	TGCGCCAGCACTCTGGGACTAGCGGGGGCGGGAGAGCAGTTCTTC	CASTLGLAGAGEQFF
TRBV10-2	TRBD1	TRBJ1-2	.	TGCGCCACACGTCCAGAGGGGGCCGAGGGCTACACCTTC	CATRPEGAEGYTF
TRBV29-1	.	TRBJ2-7	.	TGCAGCGCCGGGACTGCGTCCTACGAGCAGTACTTC	CSAGTASYEQYF
TRBV9	.	TRBJ1-1	.	TGTGCCAGCAGTGTGGCACCGAACACTGAAGCTTTCTTT	CASSVAPNTEAFF
TRBV5-1	.	TRBJ1-1	once	TGCGCCAGCAGCTTGATTTCGGCTTTCTTT	CASSLISAFF
TRBV2	.	TRBJ2-6	once	TGTGCCAGCACCCCGACATACACAGCGGAGTACTCTGGGGCCAACGTCCTGACTTTC	CASTPTYTAEYSGANVLTF
TRBV6-5	TRBD1	TRBJ1-1	.	TGTGCCAGCATCGAAGCAGGGGGTAACACTGAAGCTTTCTTT	CASIEAGGNTEAFF
TRBV5-8	.	TRBJ1-2	.	TGTGCCAGCAGCGTGACAGGCCGAGGCCGCTATGGCTACACCTTC	CASSVTGRGRYGYTF
TRBV5-6	.	TRBJ1-3	.	TGTGCCAGCAGCCAGGACGCAGGGCTTGGAAACACCATATATTTT	CASSQDAGLGNTIYF
TRBV5-4	.	TRBJ2-7	.	TGTGCCAGCAGCCCCGTCGCCACGGGCGAGCAGTACTTC	CASSPVATGEQYF
TRBV23-1	TRBD1	TRBJ1-2	.	TGCGCCAGCAGTCAACAACTGGACAGGGCCGGCTATGGCTACACCTTC	CASSQQLDRAGYGYTF
TRBV11-3	.	TRBJ2-7	.	TGTGCCAGCAGCTTAGCGGCGGCCGGGGAGCAGTACTTC	CASSLAAAGEQYF
TRBV20-1	.	TRBJ1-2	.	TGCAGTGCTGGAGATCTCTATGGCTACACCTTC	CSAGDLYGYTF
TRBV13	TRBD1	TRBJ1-2	.	TGTGCCACGGGACAGGGGGCAGGGTATGGCTACACCTTC	CATGQGAGYGYTF
TRBV14	TRBD1	TRBJ1-2	.	TGTGCCAGCAGCCAAGATCAGTGGACAGGCTATGGCTACACCTTC	CASSQDQWTGYGYTF
TRBV7-5	.	TRBJ1-1	few	TGTGTCCCAACTAGCGGGGTAAATACTGAAGCTTTCTTT	CVPTSGVNTEAFF
TRBV7-6	.	TRBJ1-3	.	TGTGCCAGCAGCTTAACGGGGGGACCTGGAAACACCATATATTTT	CASSLTGGPGNTIYF
TRBV5-6	.	TRBJ1-2	.	TGTGCCAGCAGCTTGGGTTCGGATGGCTACACCTTC	CASSLGSDGYTF
TRBV5-4	.	TRBJ1-2	.	TGTGCCAGCAGCTCTCCATCGACAGCCGACGGCTACACCTTC	CASSSPSTADGYTF
TRBV10-3	.	TRBJ1-1	.	TGTGCCATCAGTGAGCAGCAGGAATGGAACACTGAAGCTTTCTTT	CAISEQQEWNTEAFF
TRBV30	.	TRBJ1-2	few	TGTGCCTGGAGTAAACGGGGAGCCCAAAATGGCTACACCTTC	CAWSKRGAQNGYTF
TRBV9	TRBD2	TRBJ2-1	.	TGTGCCAGCAGCTTTAGCGGGGGGCGCTCCTACAATGAGCAGTTCTTC	CASSFSGGRSYNEQFF